These T cell receptor beta chains were read from a single sample in a study of blood T cell repertoires in COVID-19. Sequencing was performed with immunoSEQ multiplex PCR; in TCRdb, only in-frame clones are kept and a portion is missing. The sample holds 280,000 or so clones, roughly 87% seen once. Material for sequencing was PBMCs or T cells enriched from blood (not recorded which). The receptors originated from a woman between 35 and 50 years old who had recovered from COVID-19. CDR3s include the opening cysteine and the closing phenylalanine or tryptophan. A D gene is named only where the DNA matches it firmly. Size is omitted from some rows. Given values are once, few, many or a class for expanded clones.

length	V	D	size	J	CDR3	DNA
15	TRBV7-2	TRBD1	NA	TRBJ1-3	CASSRDRSSGNTIYF	TGTGCCAGCAGTCGGGACAGGAGCTCTGGAAACACCATATATTTT
14	TRBV4-2	TRBD1	NA	TRBJ1-1	CASSPRQGNTEAFF	TGTGCCAGCAGCCCCCGACAGGGGAACACTGAAGCTTTCTTT
14	TRBV29-1	TRBD2	NA	TRBJ2-5	CSVEGGDLRETQYF	TGCAGCGTTGAGGGGGGGGACTTGCGAGAGACCCAGTACTTC
13	TRBV29-1	NA	NA	TRBJ1-1	CSGTGSLNTEAFF	TGCAGCGGAACAGGGAGCCTAAACACTGAAGCTTTCTTT
16	TRBV28	TRBD2	NA	TRBJ2-3	CASSFGGARGTDTQYF	TGTGCCAGCAGTTTCGGGGGGGCGCGGGGCACAGATACGCAGTATTTT
15	TRBV11-2	NA	NA	TRBJ2-2	CASSPTNKATGELFF	TGTGCCAGCAGCCCTACCAATAAAGCCACCGGGGAGCTGTTTTTT
16	TRBV19	NA	NA	TRBJ2-5	CASSIAVAGSQETQYF	TGTGCCAGTAGTATTGCAGTGGCGGGGAGCCAAGAGACCCAGTACTTC
12	TRBV19	NA	NA	TRBJ1-6	CASSPGGSPLHF	TGTGCCAGTAGCCCTGGCGGTTCACCCCTCCACTTT
16	TRBV6-2/TRBV6-3	NA	once	TRBJ1-4	CASSYSISDINEKLFF	TGTGCCAGCAGTTACTCGATTTCGGACATAAATGAAAAACTGTTTTTT
13	TRBV7-3	TRBD2	NA	TRBJ2-7	CASSYAREDEQYF	TGTGCCAGCAGCTATGCACGGGAGGACGAGCAGTACTTC
16	TRBV28	NA	NA	TRBJ2-3	CAAFGGGRGNTDTQYF	TGTGCCGCATTTGGTGGGGGCAGAGGGAACACAGATACGCAGTATTTT
16	TRBV7-2	TRBD1	NA	TRBJ2-7	CASSHQTGVTGYEQYF	TGTGCCAGCAGTCATCAGACAGGGGTTACTGGGTACGAGCAGTACTTC
15	TRBV19	TRBD2	NA	TRBJ2-1	CASSHRLAAYNEQFF	TGTGCCAGTAGTCATAGACTAGCGGCCTACAATGAGCAGTTCTTC
17	TRBV19	NA	NA	TRBJ2-1	CASSIGRDSGSGNEQFF	TGTGCCAGTAGTATAGGAAGAGACTCCGGTTCGGGAAACGAGCAGTTCTTC
12	TRBV12-3/TRBV12-4	NA	NA	TRBJ2-7	CASKKQGFEQYF	TGTGCCAGCAAAAAACAGGGATTCGAGCAGTACTTC
14	TRBV9	NA	NA	TRBJ1-1	CASSVGGYGTEAFF	TGTGCCAGCAGCGTAGGAGGGTATGGCACTGAAGCTTTCTTT
15	TRBV13	NA	NA	TRBJ1-3	CASSRRTVSGNTIYF	TGTGCCAGCAGCCGAAGGACAGTCTCTGGAAACACCATATATTTT
13	TRBV6-5	NA	NA	TRBJ2-1	CASRSGGDNEQFF	TGTGCCAGCAGATCCGGCGGGGACAATGAGCAGTTCTTC
14	TRBV19	TRBD1	once	TRBJ1-1	CASSQGTANTEAFF	TGTGCCAGTAGTCAGGGGACAGCGAACACTGAAGCTTTCTTT
14	TRBV2	TRBD1	once	TRBJ1-2	CASRDDRANYGYTF	TGTGCCAGCAGGGATGACAGGGCTAACTATGGCTACACCTTC
15	TRBV27	TRBD2	NA	TRBJ2-1	CASSLTSGSYNEQFF	TGTGCCAGTTCCCTGACTAGCGGGTCCTACAATGAGCAGTTCTTC
14	TRBV5-1	NA	NA	TRBJ2-7	CASSFEGTFYEQYF	TGCGCCAGCAGCTTCGAAGGGACTTTCTACGAGCAGTACTTC
14	TRBV6-2/TRBV6-3	TRBD1	NA	TRBJ1-2	CASSYSTGSGGYTF	TGTGCCAGCAGTTACTCGACAGGGTCAGGTGGCTACACCTTC
14	TRBV18	NA	NA	TRBJ1-2	CASSPPTRGRGYTF	TGTGCCAGCTCACCACCGACCCGGGGTCGTGGCTACACCTTC
14	TRBV10-3	TRBD1	few	TRBJ2-7	CAITSGTGNYEQYF	TGTGCCATCACTTCCGGGACAGGGAACTACGAGCAGTACTTC
15	TRBV19	TRBD1	few	TRBJ1-5	CASSIGQAGWQPQHF	TGTGCCAGTAGTATCGGACAGGCCGGGTGGCAGCCCCAGCATTTT
14	TRBV9	TRBD2	few	TRBJ2-7	CASSPGASGYEQYF	TGTGCCAGCAGCCCCGGAGCTAGCGGCTACGAGCAGTACTTC
14	TRBV27	TRBD1	NA	TRBJ2-6	CASSGGSGANVLTF	TGTGCCAGCTCAGGGGGCTCTGGGGCCAACGTCCTGACTTTC
14	TRBV7-9	NA	few	TRBJ2-1	CASSLVERFNEQFF	TGTGCCAGCAGCTTAGTAGAACGGTTCAATGAGCAGTTCTTC
16	TRBV5-3	TRBD2	once	TRBJ2-3	CARSSLLAASTDTQYF	TGTGCCAGAAGCTCCTTACTAGCGGCCAGCACAGATACGCAGTATTTT
17	TRBV27	TRBD2	NA	TRBJ2-1	CASNARAGLAGENEQFF	TGTGCCAGCAACGCTCGGGCGGGACTAGCGGGGGAGAATGAGCAGTTCTTC
16	TRBV18	TRBD2	NA	TRBJ2-7	CASSDTTSGRTYEQYF	TGTGCCAGCTCAGATACTACTAGCGGGAGGACCTACGAGCAGTACTTC
15	TRBV28	TRBD2	NA	TRBJ2-7	CASSLASGRLYEQYF	TGTGCCAGCAGTTTAGCTAGCGGACGTCTCTACGAGCAGTACTTC
15	TRBV4-1	NA	NA	TRBJ2-7	CASSQDQADSYEQYF	TGCGCCAGCAGCCAAGACCAAGCGGACTCCTACGAGCAGTACTTC
14	TRBV19	NA	once	TRBJ2-7	CASSINGITYEQYF	TGTGCCAGTAGTATAAACGGGATCACCTACGAGCAGTACTTC
12	TRBV10-3	TRBD1	NA	TRBJ1-1	CATGQGNTEAFF	TGTGCCACGGGACAGGGCAACACTGAAGCTTTCTTT
14	TRBV6-5	NA	NA	TRBJ2-2	CASSSQGPTGELFF	TGTGCCAGCAGTTCCCAGGGTCCGACCGGGGAGCTGTTTTTT
13	TRBV12-3/TRBV12-4	NA	NA	TRBJ1-4	CASSRTEGEKLFF	TGTGCCAGCAGCCGGACTGAGGGTGAAAAACTGTTTTTT
13	TRBV6-5	TRBD1	NA	TRBJ1-4	CATAGTGVEKLFF	TGTGCCACCGCCGGGACAGGGGTTGAAAAACTGTTTTTT
15	TRBV19	TRBD1	NA	TRBJ1-4	CASRLRGQGEVKLFF	TGTGCCAGTAGGCTCCGAGGACAGGGGGAGGTGAAACTGTTTTTT
15	TRBV27	NA	NA	TRBJ1-2	CASSLERGSLRGYTF	TGTGCCAGCAGTTTAGAGCGGGGCTCATTGAGAGGCTACACCTTC
18	TRBV27	NA	NA	TRBJ2-6	CASSLFGGGGPGANVLTF	TGTGCCAGCAGTTTATTCGGGGGTGGGGGTCCTGGGGCCAACGTCCTGACTTTC
14	TRBV4-1	NA	many	TRBJ2-3	CASSQDRNTDTQYF	TGCGCCAGCAGCCAAGACAGAAACACAGATACGCAGTATTTT
16	TRBV21-1	NA	NA	TRBJ1-5	CASSQVQIYSNQPQHF	TGTGCCAGCAGCCAGGTCCAAATCTATAGCAATCAGCCCCAGCATTTT
14	TRBV2	NA	NA	TRBJ2-1	CASKEGGVYNEQFF	TGTGCCAGCAAGGAGGGGGGGGTCTACAATGAGCAGTTCTTC
14	TRBV30	NA	few	TRBJ1-4	CAWNAAEQGEKLFF	TGTGCCTGGAATGCGGCAGAGCAAGGTGAAAAACTGTTTTTT
13	TRBV27	TRBD1	NA	TRBJ2-7	CASSPWTGYEQYF	TGTGCCAGCAGTCCCTGGACAGGGTACGAGCAGTACTTC
17	TRBV6-2/TRBV6-3	NA	NA	TRBJ2-7	CASSDRQGVLGTYEQYF	TGTGCCAGCAGCGACCGGCAGGGTGTCTTAGGGACCTACGAGCAGTACTTC
15	TRBV20-1	TRBD2	NA	TRBJ2-5	CSASDLAGDRETQYF	TGCAGTGCTAGTGACTTAGCGGGAGATAGAGAGACCCAGTACTTC
16	TRBV9	NA	NA	TRBJ1-2	CASSVDAVGHPYGYTF	TGTGCCAGCAGCGTAGATGCGGTCGGCCACCCCTATGGCTACACCTTC
16	TRBV19	TRBD1	NA	TRBJ2-1	CASSILGQGAYNEQFF	TGTGCCAGTAGTATTTTGGGACAGGGTGCCTACAATGAGCAGTTCTTC
12	TRBV19	NA	once	TRBJ1-2	CASSIGRGGYTF	TGTGCCAGTAGTATAGGACGGGGTGGCTACACCTTC
15	TRBV28	NA	NA	TRBJ2-7	CASRGGGEAAYEQYF	TGTGCCAGCAGGGGAGGGGGGGAGGCGGCCTACGAGCAGTACTTC
17	TRBV5-4	TRBD2	NA	TRBJ2-1	CASSSSASGRVYNEQFF	TGTGCCAGCAGCTCCTCGGCTAGCGGGAGGGTGTACAATGAGCAGTTCTTC
13	TRBV7-2	NA	NA	TRBJ1-4	CASSLNSGEKLFF	TGTGCCAGCAGCTTAAATTCGGGAGAAAAACTGTTTTTT
11	TRBV7-9	NA	NA	TRBJ1-4	CASTMAEKLFF	TGTGCCAGCACTATGGCTGAAAAACTGTTTTTT
14	TRBV9	NA	NA	TRBJ1-1	CASSVSQGNTEAFF	TGTGCCAGCAGCGTAAGTCAGGGGAACACTGAAGCTTTCTTT
14	TRBV7-2	NA	NA	TRBJ1-5	CASSLSGGHQPQHF	TGTGCCAGCAGCTTGTCGGGAGGGCATCAGCCCCAGCATTTT
13	TRBV6-2/TRBV6-3	TRBD1	NA	TRBJ1-2	CASSTGTGAGYTF	TGTGCCAGCAGCACCGGGACAGGGGCTGGCTACACCTTC
14	TRBV5-1	NA	NA	TRBJ2-7	CASSLLGGSYEQYF	TGCGCCAGCAGCTTACTAGGAGGGTCCTACGAGCAGTACTTC